The 30 T cell receptor beta chains presented below share a single source sample, sequenced in a study of persistence of HIV-infected CD4 T cells. The stimulus was an HIV-1 Gag 15-mer peptide pool, roughly 1 ug/peptide/mL. Memory cells lacking CD40L and CD69 with high CD45RO were sorted. Sequencing used immunoSEQ version 4 in survey mode. TCRdb's table, derived via immunoSEQ multiplex PCR, lists solely in-frame clones and lacks some. The data hold about 36,000 clones, with over 65% observed a single time. What these receptors recognize is not known. This specimen was cultured CD4+ T cells from PBMCs, taken from a patient who received antiretroviral therapy. The receptors derive from an adult with HIV. The donor label of this sample is uncertain.

The CDR3 reads CASSLVSRGADTQYF. DNA of the CDR3: TGTGCCAGCAGCTTGGTATCCAGGGGTGCAGATACGCAGTATTTT. The chain couples TRBV5-8 to TRBJ2-3, with D possibly TRBD1 on 6 matching bases. CDR1 SGHTS and CDR2 YDEGEE come from the germline V gene. The CDR3 runs 15 residues. Trimming shortened V by 0 bases and J by 4 bases, and 12 bases separated the two germline ends. Using reference TRBV5-8 and TRBJ2-3 for the parts outside the CDR3, the full variable domain is EAGVTQSPTHLIKTRGQQATLRCSPISGHTSVYWYQQALGLGLQFLLWYDEGEERNRGNFPPRFSGRQFPNYSSELNVNALELEDSALYLCASSLVSRGADTQYFGPGTRLTVL.

The V gene is TRBV5-1, the J gene TRBJ2-3; 7 bases align to TRBD1. The CDR3 contains 15 residues. The ends lost 4 bases at V and 4 bases at J; junction bases unmatched: 9. Germline CDR1 SGHRS, CDR2 YFSETQ. CDR3 DNA: TGCGCCAGCAGCCCTAACCGGGACAGTGCAGATACGCAGTATTTT. Translating it yields CASSPNRDSADTQYF.

The V and J genes are TRBV7-2 and TRBJ2-7; D gene ambiguous. This CDR3 has 16 residues. V was shortened by 4 bases and J by 6 bases, with 22 bases between the two germline ends. Germline lookup yields CDR1 SGHTA and CDR2 FQGNSA. CDR3 region: CASSSSRAVHRSEQYF. Here the CDR3 DNA reads TGTGCCAGCAGCTCTAGTAGGGCAGTTCATAGATCCGAGCAGTACTTC.

This clone was picked up one time. The chain recombines TRBV7-9 with TRBJ1-1, with 7 bases identical to TRBD1. J was trimmed by 8 bases and V by 1 base; bases with no gene match: 4. Germline CDR1 is SEHNR and CDR2 is FQNEAQ (reference sequence). The CDR3 totals 13 residues. The CDR3 sequence is CASSLEGAAEAFF. The DNA for the CDR3 is TGTGCCAGCAGCTTAGAGGGGGCTGCAGAAGCTTTCTTT.

V is TRBV19 and J is TRBJ1-5; possible D gene TRBD1, 5 bases. The V gene lost 1 base and the J gene lost 0 bases, with 16 bases spanning the gap. The CDR3 contains 18 residues. Germline CDR1 reads LNHDA; CDR2 reads SQIVND (reference sequence). CDR3: CASSIAPLGTASNQPQHF. The CDR3 nucleotides are TGTGCCAGTAGTATAGCCCCCCTTGGGACGGCTAGCAATCAGCCCCAGCATTTT.

The chain combines TRBV3-1 (or the pseudogene TRBV3-2) with TRBJ2-3; D gene unclear. The CDR3 is 12 amino acids. Germline CDR1 and CDR2: LGHDT and YNNKEL (reference sequence). Trimming pared 4 bases from V and 2 bases from J, leaving 4 bases between. The CDR3 DNA reads as TGTGCCAGCAGCCCCACCACAGATACGCAGTATTTT. It specifies CASSPTTDTQYF.

The chain recombines TRBV2 with TRBJ1-1; 7 bases fit TRBD1. The J segment lost 3 bases and the V segment lost 6 bases, leaving 10 bases of the junction unmatched. CDR3 length: 15 amino acids. CDR1 and CDR2 (germline): SNHLY, FYNNEI. Here the CDR3 reads CASRETGLEDTEAFF. The CDR3 region has the DNA TGTGCCAGCAGAGAGACAGGGTTGGAAGACACTGAAGCTTTCTTT.

The rearrangement joins TRBV7-2 to TRBJ2-1, with 9 bases that match TRBD2. The CDR3 loop spans 16 amino acids. After removal of 1 base from V and 5 bases from J, the junction contained 6 bases not matched to a gene. Per germline, CDR1 SGHTA and CDR2 FQGNSA. DNA of the CDR3: TGTGCCAGCAGCTTAGTGAGACTAGCGGTGAACAATGAGCAGTTCTTC. Encoded protein: CASSLVRLAVNNEQFF.

The genes are TRBV28 and TRBJ1-2; 7 bases match TRBD1. The CDR3 contains 16 residues. Per germline, CDR1 MDHEN and CDR2 SYDVKM. V shed 2 bases, J shed 4 bases, and the junction held 10 bases outside the gene matches. The CDR3 here is CASSLLRARGSYGYTF. CDR3 DNA: TGTGCCAGCAGTTTACTCCGGGCCAGGGGGTCCTATGGCTACACCTTC.

The chain joins TRBV5-1 to TRBJ2-7, with TRBD1 as a possible D gene (6 bases). Germline V gives CDR1 SGHRS, CDR2 YFSETQ. Between the trimmed V and J ends, which lost 6 bases and 3 bases, there was a span of 16 bases. CDR3 length: 14 residues. CDR3 protein: CASTPGTPYYEQYF. CDR3 nucleotides: TGCGCCAGCACCCCCGGGACACCCTACTACGAGCAGTACTTC.

The chain combines TRBV7-9 with TRBJ2-2; a weak D match, TRBD1 (6 bases). In germline, CDR1 is SEHNR, CDR2 FQNEAQ (reference sequence). V was pared by 1 base and J by 8 bases, with 17 bases between. The CDR3 consists of 16 residues. The DNA of the CDR3 is TGTGCCAGCAGCTTAGTCCGACAGGCGGCGAGGGGGGAGCTGTTTTTT. As protein: CASSLVRQAARGELFF.

The chain employs TRBV28 and TRBJ1-4; 9 positions agree with TRBD1. J gave up 2 bases and V 6 bases, and 4 bases lay outside the gene matches. In germline, CDR1 is MDHEN, CDR2 SYDVKM. CDR3 length equals 15 residues. The CDR3 protein is CASSSGQGTNEKLFF. For the CDR3, the DNA is TGTGCCAGCAGCTCGGGACAGGGTACTAATGAAAAACTGTTTTTT.

The chain carries TRBV5-1 and TRBJ2-5; 12 bases match TRBD2. J was trimmed by 4 bases and V by 0 bases; bases with no gene match: 10. The CDR3 loop spans 18 amino acids. CDR1 is SGHRS, CDR2 YFSETQ, per germline. This CDR3 is CASSLGLAGGPLGETQYF. Here the CDR3 DNA reads TGCGCCAGCAGCTTGGGGCTAGCGGGGGGGCCGTTAGGAGAGACCCAGTACTTC. Looking up the rest from reference TRBV5-1 and TRBJ2-5 gives the full variable domain: KAGVTQTPRYLIKTRGQQVTLSCSPISGHRSVSWYQQTPGQGLQFLFEYFSETQRNKGNFPGRFSGRQFSNSRSEMNVSTLELGDSALYLCASSLGLAGGPLGETQYFGPGTRLLVL.

The rearrangement joins TRBV7-9 to TRBJ2-7; 7 bases are shared with TRBD1. With 5 bases clipped from V and 3 bases from J, the junction kept 7 bases outside the gene matches. The CDR3 is 14 residues long. Germline V gene data show CDR1 as SEHNR and CDR2 as FQNEAQ (reference sequence). CDR3 nucleotide sequence: TGTGCCAGCAGCCCGCGACAGGGAAACTACGAGCAGTACTTC. This gives the protein CASSPRQGNYEQYF.

The chain links TRBV5-1 to TRBJ2-2, with 8 bases that match TRBD1. Germline loops: CDR1 SGHRS, CDR2 YFSETQ. CDR3 length equals 14 residues. The ends lost 6 bases at V and 7 bases at J; junction bases unmatched: 8. The chain's CDR3 is CASTVLTGVGELFF. Written as DNA, the CDR3 is TGCGCCAGCACGGTTTTGACAGGGGTCGGGGAGCTGTTTTTT. Complete variable domain (other parts from reference TRBV5-1 and TRBJ2-2): KAGVTQTPRYLIKTRGQQVTLSCSPISGHRSVSWYQQTPGQGLQFLFEYFSETQRNKGNFPGRFSGRQFSNSRSEMNVSTLELGDSALYLCASTVLTGVGELFFGEGSRLTVL.

The chain is built from TRBV9 and TRBJ2-2, with D tentatively TRBD1 (5 bases). Germline V CDR1 and CDR2: SGDLS, YYNGEE. This CDR3 has 16 amino acids. Trimming removed 0 bases from V and 4 bases from J, with 13 bases in between. DNA of the CDR3: TGTGCCAGCAGCGTAGTTCCCAGGGTGAGCACCGGGGAGCTGTTTTTT. This codes for CASSVVPRVSTGELFF.

The rearrangement uses TRBV5-8 and TRBJ2-7; D ambiguous. Trimming pared 6 bases from V and 0 bases from J, leaving 13 bases between. The germline V gene has CDR1 SGHTS and CDR2 YDEGEE. The CDR3 loop spans 14 amino acids. The CDR3 reads CASNPDVGSYEQYF. In DNA, the CDR3 is TGTGCCAGCAATCCTGACGTAGGCTCCTACGAGCAGTACTTC.

V usage is TRBV2 and J usage is TRBJ2-7; TRBD1 matches 9 bases. The CDR3 consists of 14 residues. Germline V gives CDR1 SNHLY, CDR2 FYNNEI. The V gene end was trimmed by 5 bases and the J gene end by 1 base; junction bases not matched to a gene: 3. The CDR3 DNA reads as TGTGCCAGCAGTTTGGGACAGGGATCCTACGAGCAGTACTTC. Amino acids: CASSLGQGSYEQYF.

The rearrangement links TRBV7-2 to TRBJ2-4; D might be TRBD1 (5 bases). The V gene lost 1 base and the J gene lost 6 bases, with 10 bases spanning the gap. There are 14 residues in the CDR3. The V gene's germline CDR1 is SGHTA and CDR2 FQGNSA. Written as DNA, the CDR3 is TGTGCCAGCAGCTTAGGGACAAGGCGAAACATTCAGTACTTC. Translating gives CASSLGTRRNIQYF.

This clone was seen a few times. The chain links TRBV18 to TRBJ2-7; D gene unclear. From germline, CDR1 is KGHSH and CDR2 LQKENI. The CDR3 has 12 amino acids. With 4 bases removed from V and 4 bases from J, the gap between germline ends came to 8 bases. In DNA, the CDR3 is TGTGCCAGCTCACAGGGTGTGTACGAGCAGTACTTC. Amino acid sequence: CASSQGVYEQYF.

The chain is built from TRBV7-8 and TRBJ1-6; 7 bases are shared with TRBD1. Germline V gene data show CDR1 as SGHVS and CDR2 as FQNEAQ. After removal of 6 bases from V and 7 bases from J, the junction contained 15 bases not matched to a gene. This CDR3 is 17 amino acids long. The CDR3 loop reads CASRDRSLGQFNSPLHF. DNA for the CDR3: TGTGCCAGCAGGGATAGATCTTTGGGACAGTTCAATTCACCCCTCCACTTT.

V usage is TRBV12-3 or TRBV12-4 and J usage is TRBJ1-3; D may be TRBD1 (5 bases). Between the trimmed V and J ends, which lost 6 bases and 4 bases, there was a span of 7 bases. The CDR3 contains 12 residues. This CDR3 reads CASRHRGNTIYF. In nucleotides, the CDR3 is TGTGCCAGCAGACACAGGGGAAACACCATATATTTT.

This rearrangement joins TRBV4-1 to TRBJ2-5; D may correspond to TRBD1 or TRBD2 (6 bases each). The germline V and J ends were trimmed by 1 base and 2 bases, with 14 bases remaining between them. This CDR3 contains 16 residues. The germline V gene has CDR1 MGHRA and CDR2 YSYEKL. As DNA, the CDR3 is TGCGCCAGCAGCCAAGCCTCAACAGGGAGGCAAGAGACCCAGTACTTC. Amino acids: CASSQASTGRQETQYF.

The chain carries TRBV2 and TRBJ1-2, with 9 nucleotides matching TRBD1. The trim removed 6 bases at V and 0 bases at J, leaving 5 bases unmatched. This CDR3 is built from 15 residues. The germline V gene has CDR1 SNHLY and CDR2 FYNNEI. The CDR3 region is CASSLTGGPNYGYTF. The CDR3 DNA sequence: TGTGCCAGCAGCCTAACAGGGGGCCCTAACTATGGCTACACCTTC. Based on the CDR3 plus reference TRBV2 and TRBJ1-2, the full variable domain is EPEVTQTPSHQVTQMGQEVILRCVPISNHLYFYWYRQILGQKVEFLVSFYNNEISEKSEIFDDQFSVERPDGSNFTLKIRSTKLEDSAMYFCASSLTGGPNYGYTFGSGTRLTVV.

This chain uses TRBV5-4 with TRBJ1-2; D is unresolved. This CDR3 has 13 residues. The germline CDR1 and CDR2 sequences are SGHNT and YYREEE (reference sequence). Trimming removed 3 bases from V and 5 bases from J, with 11 bases in between. The CDR3 spells CASSSQDSYGYTF. Here the CDR3 DNA reads TGTGCCAGCAGCTCCCAGGACTCGTATGGCTACACCTTC.

The chain employs TRBV7-6 and TRBJ2-5, with a tentative D call TRBD1 (6 bases). From germline, CDR1 is SGHVS and CDR2 FNYEAQ. V was shortened by 1 base and J by 2 bases, with 11 bases between the two germline ends. This CDR3 has 15 amino acids. The chain's CDR3 is CASSLGGQSQETQYF. The CDR3 region has the DNA TGTGCCAGCAGCTTAGGAGGACAGAGTCAAGAGACCCAGTACTTC.

The rearrangement joins TRBV2 to TRBJ2-4, with TRBD1 matching 8 bases. Germline V gene data show CDR1 as SNHLY and CDR2 as FYNNEI. The V segment lost 1 base and the J segment 0 bases; nucleotides outside the gene matches: 14. The length of the CDR3 is 20 residues. In DNA form, the CDR3 reads TGTGCCAGCAGTGAAGTTATTGGACAGGGAGTAGTAGGAGCCAAAAACATTCAGTACTTC. This codes for CASSEVIGQGVVGAKNIQYF.

This clone appeared once. The genes are TRBV7-2 and TRBJ2-3; D ambiguous. The CDR3 contains 16 residues. Trimming pared 5 bases from V and 2 bases from J, leaving 17 bases between. The germline CDR1 and CDR2 sequences are SGHTA and FQGNSA. CDR3 sequence (DNA): TGTGCCAGCAGCCCATCGTTTTTGGGTTACACAGATACGCAGTATTTT. Translating gives CASSPSFLGYTDTQYF.

The chain couples TRBV28 to TRBJ2-1, with 9 bases that match TRBD2. This CDR3 comprises 16 residues. The germline V gene encodes CDR1 MDHEN and CDR2 SYDVKM. Trimming cost V 4 bases and J 5 bases; bases outside gene matches: 9. The CDR3, as DNA: TGTGCCAGCAGTTCGGGCGGGGGGGCCCGGAACAATGAGCAGTTCTTC. It is translated as CASSSGGGARNNEQFF.

This clone was seen only once. The J gene is TRBJ2-2, the V gene TRBV19; D might be TRBD2 (6 bases). Trimming shortened V by 2 bases and J by 4 bases, and 11 bases separated the two germline ends. Germline V gives CDR1 LNHDA, CDR2 SQIVND (reference sequence). The CDR3 is 15 residues long. Here the CDR3 reads CASSILQGGTGELFF. The CDR3, as DNA: TGTGCCAGTAGTATACTGCAGGGAGGCACCGGGGAGCTGTTTTTT.